Here is one T cell receptor beta chain with its context. Germline loops: CDR1 SGHRS, CDR2 YFSETQ. V lost 1 base, J lost 4 bases, and 13 bases stayed unmatched. The CDR3 extends over 17 amino acids. This sample is drawn from a study of blood T cell repertoires in COVID-19. Study summary: Material from acute and convalescent COVID-19 was sourced from the United States, Italy and Spain. PBMCs, B-cell-depleted T cells, or T cells were the source of the cDNA or gDNA that made up the material.

In the study's own analysis: Amplification of reference gene primers provided the estimated nucleated cell counts. The table came from immunoSEQ multiplex PCR; TCRdb's copy has only in-frame clones and leaves some out. The V and J calls and clone size are taken from that table; D and trimming were inferred from the DNA. The sample holds about 98,000 clones, about 85% seen once. The sequence derives from a man aged 70-80 years with acute or convalescent COVID-19. The sequencing sample was made of peripheral blood. The chain uses TRBV5-1 and TRBJ1-2; 7 bases align to TRBD1. In DNA, the CDR3 is TGCGCCAGCAGCTTGAACGGACAGGCGATACAGTTCTATGGCTACACCTTC. It yields the protein CASSLNGQAIQFYGYTF.